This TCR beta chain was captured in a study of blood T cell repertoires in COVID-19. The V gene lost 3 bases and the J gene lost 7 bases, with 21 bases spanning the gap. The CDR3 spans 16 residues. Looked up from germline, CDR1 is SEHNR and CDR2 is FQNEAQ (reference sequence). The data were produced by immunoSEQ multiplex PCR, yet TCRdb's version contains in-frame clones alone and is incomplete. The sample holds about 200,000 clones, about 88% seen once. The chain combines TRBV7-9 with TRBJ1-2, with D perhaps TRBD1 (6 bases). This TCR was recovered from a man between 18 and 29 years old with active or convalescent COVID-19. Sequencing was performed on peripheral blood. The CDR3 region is CASSFTTISGAAGYTF. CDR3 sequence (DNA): TGTGCCAGCAGCTTTACAACTATCTCAGGGGCCGCTGGCTACACCTTC.